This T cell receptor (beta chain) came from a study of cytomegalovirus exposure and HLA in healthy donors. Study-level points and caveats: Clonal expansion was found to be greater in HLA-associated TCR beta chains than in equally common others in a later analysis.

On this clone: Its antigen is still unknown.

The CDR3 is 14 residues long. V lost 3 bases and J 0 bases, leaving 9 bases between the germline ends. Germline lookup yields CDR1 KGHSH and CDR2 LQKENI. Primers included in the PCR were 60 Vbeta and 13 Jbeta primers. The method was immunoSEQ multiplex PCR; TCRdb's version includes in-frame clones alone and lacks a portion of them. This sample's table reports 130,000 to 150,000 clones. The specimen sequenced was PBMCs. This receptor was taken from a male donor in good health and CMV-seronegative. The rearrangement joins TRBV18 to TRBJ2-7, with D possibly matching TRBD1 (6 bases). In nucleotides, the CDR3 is TGTGCCAGCTCACCGGGGGCAGACTCCTACGAGCAGTACTTC. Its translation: CASSPGADSYEQYF.